These T cell receptor beta chains were read from a single sample in a study of cytomegalovirus exposure and HLA in healthy donors. Sequencing used immunoSEQ multiplex PCR; TCRdb keeps in-frame clones, though not all of them. The repertoire holds 150,000 to 200,000 clones, approximately 77% seen once, with about 2.3% in the top ten. What was sequenced was PBMCs. Every receptor here comes from a female donor in good health and CMV-seronegative. Each CDR3 is given with its conserved first and last residue. Fields, in order: J gene, clone size, CDR3 length, D gene, V gene, CDR3 DNA, CDR3 protein. A D gene is named only where the DNA matches it firmly. Rows give clone size only sometimes, using once, few, many, or a class for an expanded clone.

J: TRBJ2-2; size: -; length: 14; D: TRBD1; V: TRBV7-8; DNA: TGTGCCAGCAGCTTAGACAGGGGTGCCGGGGAGCTGTTTTTT; CDR3: CASSLDRGAGELFF
J: TRBJ2-7; size: few; length: 16; D: -; V: TRBV11-3; DNA: TGTGCCAGCAGCTTAGGTGGAGGACAGAGCTCCTACGAGCAGTACTTC; CDR3: CASSLGGGQSSYEQYF
J: TRBJ2-5; size: -; length: 14; D: -; V: TRBV5-1; DNA: TGCGCCAGCAGCCAGGCCCCAAACCAAGAGACCCAGTACTTC; CDR3: CASSQAPNQETQYF
J: TRBJ2-3; size: -; length: 15; D: -; V: TRBV7-3; DNA: TGTGCCAGCAGTCAATCGTCTGGGGGGAGAGATACGCAGTATTTT; CDR3: CASSQSSGGRDTQYF
J: TRBJ1-5; size: -; length: 15; D: -; V: TRBV7-2; DNA: TGTGCCAGCAGCTTAGGTTCCAATAGCAATCAGCCCCAGCATTTT; CDR3: CASSLGSNSNQPQHF
J: TRBJ1-3; size: -; length: 14; D: -; V: TRBV19; DNA: TGTGCCAGTAGTCTACAGAACTCTGGAAACACCATATATTTT; CDR3: CASSLQNSGNTIYF
J: TRBJ1-2; size: -; length: 17; D: -; V: TRBV7-9; DNA: TGTGCCAGCAGCTTCAAGGAGCGAGGGGGGGCCAACTATGGCTACACCTTC; CDR3: CASSFKERGGANYGYTF
J: TRBJ1-1; size: -; length: 13; D: -; V: TRBV4-1; DNA: TGCGCCAGCAGCCAAGATGTTAGAACTGAAGCTTTCTTT; CDR3: CASSQDVRTEAFF
J: TRBJ1-1; size: -; length: 13; D: -; V: TRBV10-2; DNA: TGCGCCAGCGGGCCGTCAGAAAACACTGAAGCTTTCTTT; CDR3: CASGPSENTEAFF
J: TRBJ1-1; size: once; length: 14; D: TRBD1; V: TRBV18; DNA: TGTGCCAGCTCCCCAGACAGGGGGTGGACTGAAGCTTTCTTT; CDR3: CASSPDRGWTEAFF
J: TRBJ2-5; size: -; length: 18; D: TRBD2; V: TRBV7-2; DNA: TGTGCCAGCAGCTTAGCTCCAGCGGGGGGGGGAGGAGGAGGGACCCAGTACTTC; CDR3: CASSLAPAGGGGGGTQYF
J: TRBJ1-5; size: once; length: 15; D: -; V: TRBV15; DNA: TGTGCCACCAGCAGAGGATGGGAGGGTGAACAGCCCCAGCATTTT; CDR3: CATSRGWEGEQPQHF
J: TRBJ2-1; size: -; length: 15; D: TRBD1; V: TRBV9; DNA: TGTGCCAGCAGCGAGCTTCCGGGACAGTCAAATGAGCAGTTCTTC; CDR3: CASSELPGQSNEQFF
J: TRBJ2-1; size: once; length: 13; D: -; V: TRBV7-9; DNA: TGTGCCAGCAGCTTAGGTCCGGGTGCCGAGCAGTTCTTC; CDR3: CASSLGPGAEQFF
J: TRBJ2-2; size: few; length: 12; D: -; V: TRBV9; DNA: TGTGCCAGCAGCGTCAGCGGCGGGGAGCTGTTTTTT; CDR3: CASSVSGGELFF
J: TRBJ1-2; size: -; length: 13; D: TRBD1; V: TRBV4-3; DNA: TGCGCCAGCAGCCAAGACAGGGGGCATGGCTACACCTTC; CDR3: CASSQDRGHGYTF
J: TRBJ1-6; size: -; length: 14; D: -; V: TRBV9; DNA: TGTGCCAGCAGCCTTCGCGTCATTAATTCACCCCTCCACTTT; CDR3: CASSLRVINSPLHF
J: TRBJ2-2; size: -; length: 16; D: -; V: TRBV7-2; DNA: TGTGCCAGCAGCTTAGCTATCGGGGGAAACACCGGGGAGCTGTTTTTT; CDR3: CASSLAIGGNTGELFF
J: TRBJ2-1; size: -; length: 15; D: -; V: TRBV11-2; DNA: TGTGCCAGCAGCTTACGAGGGGGGGGGTACAATGAGCAGTTCTTC; CDR3: CASSLRGGGYNEQFF